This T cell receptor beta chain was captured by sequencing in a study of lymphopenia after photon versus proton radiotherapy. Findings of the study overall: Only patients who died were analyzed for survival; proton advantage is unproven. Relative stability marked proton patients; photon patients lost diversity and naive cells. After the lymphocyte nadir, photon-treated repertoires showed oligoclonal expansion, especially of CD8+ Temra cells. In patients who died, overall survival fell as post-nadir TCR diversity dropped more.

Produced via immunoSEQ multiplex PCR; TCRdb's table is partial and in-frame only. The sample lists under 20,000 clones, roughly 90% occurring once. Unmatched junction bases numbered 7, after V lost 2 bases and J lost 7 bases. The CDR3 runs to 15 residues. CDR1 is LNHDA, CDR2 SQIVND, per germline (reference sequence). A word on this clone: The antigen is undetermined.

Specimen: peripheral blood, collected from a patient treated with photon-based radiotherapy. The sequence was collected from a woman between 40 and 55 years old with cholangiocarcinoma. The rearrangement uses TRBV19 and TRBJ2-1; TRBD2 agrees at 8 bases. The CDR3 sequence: CASSIRTGGGNEQFF. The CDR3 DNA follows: TGTGCCAGTAGTATAAGGACGGGAGGGGGAAATGAGCAGTTCTTC.